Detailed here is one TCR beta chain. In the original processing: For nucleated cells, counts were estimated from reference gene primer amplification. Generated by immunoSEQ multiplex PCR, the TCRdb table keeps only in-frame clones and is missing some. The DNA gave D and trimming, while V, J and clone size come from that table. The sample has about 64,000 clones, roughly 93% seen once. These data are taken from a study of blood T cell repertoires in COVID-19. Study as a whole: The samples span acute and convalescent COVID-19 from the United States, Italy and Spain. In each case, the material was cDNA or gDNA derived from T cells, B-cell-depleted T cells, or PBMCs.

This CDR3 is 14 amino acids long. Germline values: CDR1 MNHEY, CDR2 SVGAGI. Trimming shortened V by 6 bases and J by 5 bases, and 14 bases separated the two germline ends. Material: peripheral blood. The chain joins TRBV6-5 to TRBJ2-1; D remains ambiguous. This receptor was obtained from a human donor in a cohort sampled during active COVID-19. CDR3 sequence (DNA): TGTGCCAGCAGCCAAGCTGTCATACACAATGAGCAGTTCTTC. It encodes CASSQAVIHNEQFF.